This TCR beta chain was observed in a study of PD-1 blockade in classical Hodgkin lymphoma. For this clone: Its antigen is still unknown.

The CDR3 runs 16 residues. V shed 5 bases, J shed 2 bases, and the junction held 6 bases outside the gene matches. Germline V gene sequence: CDR1 SGHTA, CDR2 FQGNSA. Study-level points and caveats: Repertoires differed for reasons still undefined, possibly disease activity or prior therapy.

This sample's time point: newly diagnosed, previously untreated cHL patient sample. The authors purified CD4+ T cells from thawed PBMCs by magnetic negative selection. Clones were sequenced by immunoSEQ multiplex PCR, and TCRdb holds only the in-frame ones, with some missing. Counted here are some 23,000 clones, about 90% occurring once; the ten biggest clones make up 0.5% to 0.55%. The V and J genes are TRBV7-2 and TRBJ2-6, with TRBD2 matching over 7 bases. The TCR comes from a human donor with classical Hodgkin lymphoma. Material: CD4+ T cells from blood. In nucleotides, the CDR3 is TGTGCCAGCAGCACTAGCGAGGGACCTGGGGCCAACGTCCTGACTTTC. The encoded protein is CASSTSEGPGANVLTF.